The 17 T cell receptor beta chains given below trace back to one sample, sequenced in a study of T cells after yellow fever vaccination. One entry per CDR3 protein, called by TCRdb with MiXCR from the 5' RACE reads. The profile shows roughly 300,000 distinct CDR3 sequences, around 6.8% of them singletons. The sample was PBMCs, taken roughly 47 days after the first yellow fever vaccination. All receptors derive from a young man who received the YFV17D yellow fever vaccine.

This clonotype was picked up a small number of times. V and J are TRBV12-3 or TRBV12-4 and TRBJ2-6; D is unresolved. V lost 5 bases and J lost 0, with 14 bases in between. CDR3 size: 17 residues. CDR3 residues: CASSEVTPYSGANVLTF. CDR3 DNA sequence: TGTGCCAGCAGTGAGGTCACACCATACTCTGGGGCCAACGTCCTGACTTTC.

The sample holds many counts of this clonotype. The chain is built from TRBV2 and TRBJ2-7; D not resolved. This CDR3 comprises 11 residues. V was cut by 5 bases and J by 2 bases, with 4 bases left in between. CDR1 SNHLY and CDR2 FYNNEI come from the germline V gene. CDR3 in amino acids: CASSTPYEQYF. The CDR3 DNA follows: TGTGCCAGCAGTACACCCTACGAGCAGTACTTC.

CDR3 in DNA: TGTGCCAGTAGTATAGGAAAGGGAACCGCTGGGGCCAACGTCCTGACTTTC. Translation: CASSIGKGTAGANVLTF. V usage is TRBV19 and J usage is TRBJ2-6; D is unresolved. Per germline, CDR1 LNHDA and CDR2 SQIVND (reference sequence). V gave up 1 base and J gave up 2 bases, with 12 bases separating them. The CDR3 totals 17 residues.

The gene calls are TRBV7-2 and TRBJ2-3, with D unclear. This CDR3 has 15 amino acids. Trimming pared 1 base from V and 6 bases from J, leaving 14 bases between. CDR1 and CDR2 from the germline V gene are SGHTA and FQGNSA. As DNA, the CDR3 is TGTGCCAGCAGCTTAGTGGCCGTAGGCTTGGATACGCAGTATTTT. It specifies CASSLVAVGLDTQYF.

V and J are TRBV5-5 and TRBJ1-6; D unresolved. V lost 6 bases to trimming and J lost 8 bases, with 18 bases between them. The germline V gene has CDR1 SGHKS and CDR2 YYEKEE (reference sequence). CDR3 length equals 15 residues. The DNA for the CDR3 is TGTGCCAGCACCGAATTCCCGGTGGCGGATTCACCCCTCCACTTT. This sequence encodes CASTEFPVADSPLHF. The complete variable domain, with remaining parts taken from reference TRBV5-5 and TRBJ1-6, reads DAGVTQSPTHLIKTRGQQVTLRCSPISGHKSVSWYQQVLGQGPQFIFQYYEKEERGRGNFPDRFSARQFPNYSSELNVNALLLGDSALYLCASTEFPVADSPLHFGNGTRLTVT.

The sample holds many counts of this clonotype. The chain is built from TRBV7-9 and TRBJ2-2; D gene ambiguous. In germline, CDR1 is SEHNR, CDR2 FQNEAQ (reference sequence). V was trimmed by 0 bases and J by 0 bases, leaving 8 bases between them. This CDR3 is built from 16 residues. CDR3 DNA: TGTGCCAGCAGCTTAGCCGGCAGCACGAACACCGGGGAGCTGTTTTTT. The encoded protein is CASSLAGSTNTGELFF.

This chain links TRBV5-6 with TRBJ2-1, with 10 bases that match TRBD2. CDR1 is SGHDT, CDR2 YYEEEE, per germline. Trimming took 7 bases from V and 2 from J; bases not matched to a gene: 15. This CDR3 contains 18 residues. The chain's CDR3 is CASDLGLAGVVAYNEQFF. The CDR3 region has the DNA TGTGCCAGCGACTTAGGGCTAGCGGGGGTGGTGGCCTACAATGAGCAGTTCTTC.

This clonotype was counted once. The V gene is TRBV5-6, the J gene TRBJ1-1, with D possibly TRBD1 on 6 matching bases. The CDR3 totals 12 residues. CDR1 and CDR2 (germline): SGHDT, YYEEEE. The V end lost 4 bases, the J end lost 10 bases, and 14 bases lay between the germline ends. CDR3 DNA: TGTGCCAGCAGCCCGGGGGGCAACCCAGCTTTCTTT. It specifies CASSPGGNPAFF.

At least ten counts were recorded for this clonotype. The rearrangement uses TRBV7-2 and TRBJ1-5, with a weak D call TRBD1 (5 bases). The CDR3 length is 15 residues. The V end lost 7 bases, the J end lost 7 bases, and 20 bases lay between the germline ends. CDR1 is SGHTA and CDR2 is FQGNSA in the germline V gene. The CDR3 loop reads CASTPRGGGEQPQHF. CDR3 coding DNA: TGTGCCAGCACTCCACGCGGCGGAGGGGAACAGCCCCAGCATTTT. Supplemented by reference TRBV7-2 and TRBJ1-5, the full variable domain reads GAGVSQSPSNKVTEKGKDVELRCDPISGHTALYWYRQSLGQGLEFLIYFQGNSAPDKSGLPSDRFSAERTGGSVSTLTIQRTQQEDSAVYLCASTPRGGGEQPQHFGDGTRLSIL.

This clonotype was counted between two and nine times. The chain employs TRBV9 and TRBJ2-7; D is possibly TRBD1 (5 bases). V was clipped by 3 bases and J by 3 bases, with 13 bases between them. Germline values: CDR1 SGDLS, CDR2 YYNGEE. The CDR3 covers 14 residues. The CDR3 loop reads CASSGGHENYEQYV. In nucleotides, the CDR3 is TGTGCCAGCAGCGGAGGACACGAGAACTACGAGCAGTACGTC.

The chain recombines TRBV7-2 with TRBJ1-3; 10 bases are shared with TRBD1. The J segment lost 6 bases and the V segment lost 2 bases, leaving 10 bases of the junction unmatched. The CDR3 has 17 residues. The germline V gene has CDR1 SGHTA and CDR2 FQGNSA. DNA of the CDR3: TGTGCCAGCAGCTTACGTTCGTGGGACAGGGGTGAAAACACCATATATTTT. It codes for CASSLRSWDRGENTIYF. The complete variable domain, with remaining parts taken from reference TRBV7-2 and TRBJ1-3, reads GAGVSQSPSNKVTEKGKDVELRCDPISGHTALYWYRQSLGQGLEFLIYFQGNSAPDKSGLPSDRFSAERTGGSVSTLTIQRTQQEDSAVYLCASSLRSWDRGENTIYFGEGSWLTVV.

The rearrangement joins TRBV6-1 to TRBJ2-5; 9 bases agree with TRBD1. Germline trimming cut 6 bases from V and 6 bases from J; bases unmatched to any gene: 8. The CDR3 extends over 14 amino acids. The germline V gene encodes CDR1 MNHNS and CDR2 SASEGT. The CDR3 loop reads CASSRDRDIQTQYF. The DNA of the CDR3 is TGTGCCAGCAGCCGGGACAGGGATATACAGACCCAGTACTTC.

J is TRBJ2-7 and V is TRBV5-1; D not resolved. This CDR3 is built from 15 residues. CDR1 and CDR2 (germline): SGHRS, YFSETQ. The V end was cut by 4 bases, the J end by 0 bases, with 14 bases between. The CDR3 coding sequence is TGCGCCAGCAGCCTAGGCCCAGGTATCTCCTACGAGCAGTACTTC. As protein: CASSLGPGISYEQYF.

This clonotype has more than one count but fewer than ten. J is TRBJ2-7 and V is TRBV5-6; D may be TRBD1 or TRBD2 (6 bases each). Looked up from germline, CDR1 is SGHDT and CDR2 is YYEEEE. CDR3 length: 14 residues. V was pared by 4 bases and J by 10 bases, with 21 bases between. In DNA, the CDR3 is TGTGCCAGCAGCCAAGGGGGGACAACGGTCGATCAGTACTTC. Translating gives CASSQGGTTVDQYF.

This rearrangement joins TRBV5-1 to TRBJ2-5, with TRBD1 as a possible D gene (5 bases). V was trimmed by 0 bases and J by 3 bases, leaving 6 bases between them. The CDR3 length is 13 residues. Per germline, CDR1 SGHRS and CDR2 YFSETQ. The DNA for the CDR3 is TGCGCCAGCAGCTTGGAAGGGGAAGAGACCCAGTACTTC. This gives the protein CASSLEGEETQYF.

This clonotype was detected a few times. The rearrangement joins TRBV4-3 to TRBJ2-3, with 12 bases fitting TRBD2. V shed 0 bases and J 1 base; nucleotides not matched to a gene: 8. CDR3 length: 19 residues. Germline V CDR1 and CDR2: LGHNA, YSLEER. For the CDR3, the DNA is TGCGCCAGCAGCCAAGATCTGGGCTCTAGCGGGGGGGGCACAGATACGCAGTATTTT. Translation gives CASSQDLGSSGGGTDTQYF.

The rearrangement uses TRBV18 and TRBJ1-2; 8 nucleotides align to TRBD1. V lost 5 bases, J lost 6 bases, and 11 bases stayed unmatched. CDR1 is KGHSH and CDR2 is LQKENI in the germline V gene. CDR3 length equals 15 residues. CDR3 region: CASSSNRDRTDGYTF. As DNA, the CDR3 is TGTGCCAGCTCATCAAACCGGGACAGGACCGATGGCTACACCTTC.